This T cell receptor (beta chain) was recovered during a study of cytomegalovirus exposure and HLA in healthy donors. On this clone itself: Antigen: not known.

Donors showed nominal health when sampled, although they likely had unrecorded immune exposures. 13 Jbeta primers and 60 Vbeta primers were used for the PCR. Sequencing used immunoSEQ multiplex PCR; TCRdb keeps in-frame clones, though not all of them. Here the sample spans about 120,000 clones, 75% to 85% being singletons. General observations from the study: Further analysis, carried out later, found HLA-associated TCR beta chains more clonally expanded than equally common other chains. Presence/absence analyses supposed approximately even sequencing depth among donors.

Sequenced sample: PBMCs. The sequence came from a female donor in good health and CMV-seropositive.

The CDR3 sequence is CASSKGQTNTYEQYF. The DNA for the CDR3 is TGTGCCAGCAGCAAGGGACAGACAAATACCTACGAGCAGTACTTC. This chain uses TRBV7-8 with TRBJ2-7, with 7 bases matching TRBD1. This CDR3 contains 15 residues. V shed 5 bases and J 2 bases; nucleotides not matched to a gene: 9. Germline V lookup: CDR1 SGHVS, CDR2 FQNEAQ.